This T cell receptor beta chain is drawn from a study of CD8 T cells in ankylosing spondylitis. Unmatched junction bases numbered 5, after V lost 0 bases and J lost 2 bases. Germline CDR1 and CDR2: SGHRS and YFSETQ. CDR3 length equals 16 residues. Molecular-barcoded quantitative 5'-RACE produced these TCR beta libraries. In TCRdb, the 5' RACE reads were re-called with MiXCR into one record per CDR3 protein. Among under 250,000 distinct CDR3 sequences, more than 25% were seen once, and the ten largest hold about 4%. Study results and caveats: Matched synovial fluid from ankylosing spondylitis patients was reported to be enriched for disease-linked clones. Among TCR beta sequences, a motif of about 8 highly homologous variants appeared characteristic of ankylosing spondylitis blood.

A remark on this clonotype: What it binds is unknown.

This TCR was recovered from a male donor with ankylosing spondylitis or in good health (not recorded which). Sequenced sample: blood, either unsorted or a sorted T cell fraction (not recorded which). The chain has TRBV5-1 and TRBJ2-3; 8 nucleotides agree with TRBD2. CDR3 sequence (DNA): TGCGCCAGCAGCTTGGCTCCGCGGGGGGACACAGATACGCAGTATTTT. Translated: CASSLAPRGDTDTQYF.